The clone carrying this T cell receptor beta chain is a singleton in its sample. Libraries were prepared by immunoSEQ multiplex PCR; TCRdb keeps only in-frame clonotypes and omits some of them. In the table there are about 68,000 clones, less than 85% of which are singletons. Sample time point: baseline, week 1 (first vaccination visit). The treatment is: pre-vaccination baseline after standard-of-care therapy. Donor diagnoses consisted of new WHO grade 3 or 4 IDH1-mutant, ATRX-lost astrocytomas. This record comes from a study of a mutant IDH1 vaccine in newly diagnosed glioma. Germline values: CDR1 SGHRS, CDR2 YFSETQ. The CDR3 has 15 residues. The V and J ends lost 3 bases and 7 bases respectively, with 17 bases between them.

The sequencing here drew on PBMCs, taken from a glioma patient treated with radiotherapy, temozolomide or both. The V gene is TRBV5-1, the J gene TRBJ2-1; maybe TRBD2 (7 bases). This TCR was recovered from a man aged 45-65 years with glioma. CDR3: CASSSRGARGNEQFF. The DNA for the CDR3 is TGCGCCAGCAGCTCCCGGGGGGCCCGGGGGAATGAGCAGTTCTTC. Full variable domain (missing parts from reference TRBV5-1 and TRBJ2-1): KAGVTQTPRYLIKTRGQQVTLSCSPISGHRSVSWYQQTPGQGLQFLFEYFSETQRNKGNFPGRFSGRQFSNSRSEMNVSTLELGDSALYLCASSSRGARGNEQFFGPGTRLTVL.